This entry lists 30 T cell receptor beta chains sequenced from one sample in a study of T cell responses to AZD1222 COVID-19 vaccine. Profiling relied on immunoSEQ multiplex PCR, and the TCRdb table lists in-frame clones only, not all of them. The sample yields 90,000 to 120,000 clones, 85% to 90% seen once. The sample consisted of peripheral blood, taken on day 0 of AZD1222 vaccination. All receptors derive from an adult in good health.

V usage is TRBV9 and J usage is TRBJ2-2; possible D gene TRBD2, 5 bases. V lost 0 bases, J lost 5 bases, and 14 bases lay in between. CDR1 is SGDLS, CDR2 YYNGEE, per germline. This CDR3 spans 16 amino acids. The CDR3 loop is CASSVEPGSGTGELFF. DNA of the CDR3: TGTGCCAGCAGCGTAGAGCCGGGATCAGGAACCGGGGAGCTGTTTTTT.

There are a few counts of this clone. CDR3 protein: CASSHHRQEEEPQHF. In DNA form, the CDR3 reads TGTGCCAGCAGCCACCACCGACAGGAAGAGGAGCCCCAGCATTTT. This chain joins TRBV21-1 and TRBJ1-5; the D call of TRBD1 is as the table states it, not checked on the DNA. TRBV21-1 is a documented pseudogene. The CDR3 has 15 residues.

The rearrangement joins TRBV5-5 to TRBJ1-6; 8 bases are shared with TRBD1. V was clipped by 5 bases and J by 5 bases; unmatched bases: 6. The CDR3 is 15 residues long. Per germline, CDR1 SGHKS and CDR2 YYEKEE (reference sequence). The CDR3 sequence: CASSQGARNNSPLHF. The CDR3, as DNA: TGTGCCAGCAGTCAGGGGGCCCGCAATAATTCACCCCTCCACTTT.

The CDR3 loop is CASSSPRSSEAFF. The CDR3 DNA reads TGTGCCAGCAGCTCACCTCGGAGTTCTGAAGCTTTCTTT. The V and J genes are TRBV11-3 and TRBJ1-1; D not certain. Germline assignment: CDR1 SGHNT and CDR2 YENEEA. The V end was cut by 4 bases, the J end by 6 bases, with 12 bases between. This CDR3 region has 13 residues.

Here the CDR3 reads CASSGLAGTSTDTQYF. CDR3 sequence (DNA): TGTGCCAGCAGTGGACTAGCGGGGACTAGCACAGATACGCAGTATTTT. The V and J genes are TRBV6-4 and TRBJ2-3; 11 bases match TRBD2. V lost 4 bases, J lost 0 bases, and 3 bases stayed unmatched. CDR3 length: 16 residues. Germline CDR1 is MRHNA and CDR2 is SNTAGT.

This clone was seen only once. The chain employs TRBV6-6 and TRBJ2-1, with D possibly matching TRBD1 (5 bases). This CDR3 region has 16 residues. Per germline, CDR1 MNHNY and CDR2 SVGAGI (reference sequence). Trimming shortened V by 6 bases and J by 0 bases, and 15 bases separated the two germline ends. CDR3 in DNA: TGTGCCAGCAGAACGCCGACAGCGAGCTCCTACAATGAGCAGTTCTTC. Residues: CASRTPTASSYNEQFF.

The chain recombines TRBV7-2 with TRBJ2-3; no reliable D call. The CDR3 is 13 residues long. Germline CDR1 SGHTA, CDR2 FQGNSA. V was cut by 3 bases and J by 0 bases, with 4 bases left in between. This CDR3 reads CASSFVSTDTQYF. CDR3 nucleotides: TGTGCCAGCAGCTTCGTAAGCACAGATACGCAGTATTTT.

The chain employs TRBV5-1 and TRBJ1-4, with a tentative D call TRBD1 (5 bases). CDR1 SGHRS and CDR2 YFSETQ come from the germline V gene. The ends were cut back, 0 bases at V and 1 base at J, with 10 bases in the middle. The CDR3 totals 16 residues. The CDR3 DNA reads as TGCGCCAGCAGCTTGGAATTGGGGGGAACTAATGAAAAACTGTTTTTT. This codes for CASSLELGGTNEKLFF.

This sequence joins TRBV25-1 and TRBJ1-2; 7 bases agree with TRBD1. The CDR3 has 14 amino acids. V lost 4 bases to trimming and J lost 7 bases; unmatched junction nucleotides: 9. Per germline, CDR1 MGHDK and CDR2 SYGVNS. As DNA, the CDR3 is TGTGCCAGCAGTGGCAACACAGGGGTGGGTGGCTACACCTTC. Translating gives CASSGNTGVGGYTF.

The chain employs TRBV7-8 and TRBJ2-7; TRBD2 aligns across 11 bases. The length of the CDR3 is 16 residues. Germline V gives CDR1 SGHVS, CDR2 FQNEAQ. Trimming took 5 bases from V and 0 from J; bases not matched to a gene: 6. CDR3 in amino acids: CASSPISGGASYEQYF. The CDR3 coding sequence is TGTGCCAGCAGCCCGATTAGCGGGGGGGCCTCCTACGAGCAGTACTTC.

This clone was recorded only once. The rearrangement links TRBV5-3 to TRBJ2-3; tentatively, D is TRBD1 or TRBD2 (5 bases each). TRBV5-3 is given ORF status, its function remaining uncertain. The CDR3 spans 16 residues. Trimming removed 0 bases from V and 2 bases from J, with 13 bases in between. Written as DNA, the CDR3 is TGTGCCAGAAGCTTGGCCGGGACGGGCAACACAGATACGCAGTATTTT. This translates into CARSLAGTGNTDTQYF.

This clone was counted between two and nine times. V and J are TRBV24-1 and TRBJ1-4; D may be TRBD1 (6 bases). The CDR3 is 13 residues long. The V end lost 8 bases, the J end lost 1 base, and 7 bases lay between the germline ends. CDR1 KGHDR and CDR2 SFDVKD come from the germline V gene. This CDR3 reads CATKGETNEKLFF. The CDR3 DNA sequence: TGTGCCACCAAGGGGGAAACTAATGAAAAACTGTTTTTT.

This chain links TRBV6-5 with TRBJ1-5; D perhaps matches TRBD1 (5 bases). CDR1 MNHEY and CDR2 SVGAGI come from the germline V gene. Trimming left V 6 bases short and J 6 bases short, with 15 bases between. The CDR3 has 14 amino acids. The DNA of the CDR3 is TGTGCCAGCAGAAGCCAGGGATCTAGTCAGCCCCAGCATTTT. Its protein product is CASRSQGSSQPQHF.

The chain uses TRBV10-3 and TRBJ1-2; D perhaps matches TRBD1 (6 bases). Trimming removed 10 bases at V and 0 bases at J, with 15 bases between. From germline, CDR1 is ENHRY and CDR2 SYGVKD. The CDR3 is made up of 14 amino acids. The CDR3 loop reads CATAQQGANYGYTF. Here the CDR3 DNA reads TGTGCCACCGCTCAACAGGGAGCTAACTATGGCTACACCTTC.

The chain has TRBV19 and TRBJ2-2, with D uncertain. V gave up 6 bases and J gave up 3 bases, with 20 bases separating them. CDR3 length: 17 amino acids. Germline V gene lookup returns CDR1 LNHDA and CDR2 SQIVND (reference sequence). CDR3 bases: TGTGCCAGTAGCTCGTCCCTGAGTCGTGCCCACACCGGGGAGCTGTTTTTT. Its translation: CASSSSLSRAHTGELFF.

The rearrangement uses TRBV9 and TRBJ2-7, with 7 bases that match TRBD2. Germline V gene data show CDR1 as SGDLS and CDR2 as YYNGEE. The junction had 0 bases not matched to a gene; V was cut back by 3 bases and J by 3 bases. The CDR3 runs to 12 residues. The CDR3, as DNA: TGTGCCAGCAGCGGGGAGGGCTACGAGCAGTACTTC. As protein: CASSGEGYEQYF.

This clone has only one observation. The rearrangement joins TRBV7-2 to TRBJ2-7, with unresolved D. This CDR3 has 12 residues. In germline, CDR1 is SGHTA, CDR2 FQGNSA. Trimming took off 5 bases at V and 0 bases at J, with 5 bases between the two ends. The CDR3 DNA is TGTGCCAGCAGCGTGAGCTCCTACGAGCAGTACTTC. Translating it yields CASSVSSYEQYF.

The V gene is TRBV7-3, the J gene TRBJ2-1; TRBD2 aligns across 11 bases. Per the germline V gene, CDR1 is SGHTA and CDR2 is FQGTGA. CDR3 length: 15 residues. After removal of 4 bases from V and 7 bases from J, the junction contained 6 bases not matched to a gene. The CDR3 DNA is TGTGCCAGCAGCTCCGGGACTAGCGGACGTAATGAGCAGTTCTTC. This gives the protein CASSSGTSGRNEQFF.

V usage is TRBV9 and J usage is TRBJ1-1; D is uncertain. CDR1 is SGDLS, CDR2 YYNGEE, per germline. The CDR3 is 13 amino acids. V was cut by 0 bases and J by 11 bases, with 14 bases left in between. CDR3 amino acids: CASSVDIAGFAFF. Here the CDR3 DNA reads TGTGCCAGCAGCGTAGATATAGCGGGTTTTGCTTTCTTT.

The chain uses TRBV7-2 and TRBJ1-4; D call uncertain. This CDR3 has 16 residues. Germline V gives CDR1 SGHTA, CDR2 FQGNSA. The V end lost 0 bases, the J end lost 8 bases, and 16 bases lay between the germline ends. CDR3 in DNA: TGTGCCAGCAGCTTAGCGGAGATTCTCGTCGGGGAAAAACTGTTTTTT. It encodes CASSLAEILVGEKLFF.

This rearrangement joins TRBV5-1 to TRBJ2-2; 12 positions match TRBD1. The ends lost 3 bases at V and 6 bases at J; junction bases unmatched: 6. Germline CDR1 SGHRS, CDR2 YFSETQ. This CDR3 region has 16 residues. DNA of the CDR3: TGCGCCAGCAGCTCATCGGGGACAGGGGGCTCCGGGGAGCTGTTTTTT. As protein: CASSSSGTGGSGELFF.

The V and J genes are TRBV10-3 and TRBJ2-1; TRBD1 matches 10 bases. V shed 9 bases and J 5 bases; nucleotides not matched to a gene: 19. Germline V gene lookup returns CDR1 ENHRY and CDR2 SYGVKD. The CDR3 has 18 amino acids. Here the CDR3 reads CAIKTGGLFLFRDNEQFF. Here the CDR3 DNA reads TGTGCCATAAAGACAGGGGGCTTATTTTTATTTCGCGACAATGAGCAGTTCTTC.

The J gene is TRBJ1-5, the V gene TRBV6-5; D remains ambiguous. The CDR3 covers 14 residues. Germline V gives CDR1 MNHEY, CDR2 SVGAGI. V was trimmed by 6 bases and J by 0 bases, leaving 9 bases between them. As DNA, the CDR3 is TGTGCCAGCAGCGAGAACTATAGCAATCAGCCCCAGCATTTT. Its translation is CASSENYSNQPQHF.

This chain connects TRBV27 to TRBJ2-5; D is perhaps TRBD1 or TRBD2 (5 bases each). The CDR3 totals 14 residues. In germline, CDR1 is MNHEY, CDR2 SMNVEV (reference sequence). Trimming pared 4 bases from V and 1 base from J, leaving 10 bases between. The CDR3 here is CASSSRDGQETQYF. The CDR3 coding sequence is TGTGCCAGCAGTTCCCGGGACGGCCAAGAGACCCAGTACTTC.

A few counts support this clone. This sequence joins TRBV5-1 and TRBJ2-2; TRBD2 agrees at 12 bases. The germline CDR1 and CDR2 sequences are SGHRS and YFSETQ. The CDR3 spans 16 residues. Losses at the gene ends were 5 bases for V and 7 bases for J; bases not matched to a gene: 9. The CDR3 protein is CASSYRTSGDGGELFF. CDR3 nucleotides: TGCGCCAGCAGTTATAGGACTAGCGGGGATGGCGGGGAGCTGTTTTTT.

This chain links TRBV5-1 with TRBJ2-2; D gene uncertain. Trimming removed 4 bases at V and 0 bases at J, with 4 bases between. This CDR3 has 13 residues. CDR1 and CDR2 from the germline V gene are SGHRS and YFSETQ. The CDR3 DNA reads TGCGCCAGCAGCAGCACGAACACCGGGGAGCTGTTTTTT. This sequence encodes CASSSTNTGELFF.

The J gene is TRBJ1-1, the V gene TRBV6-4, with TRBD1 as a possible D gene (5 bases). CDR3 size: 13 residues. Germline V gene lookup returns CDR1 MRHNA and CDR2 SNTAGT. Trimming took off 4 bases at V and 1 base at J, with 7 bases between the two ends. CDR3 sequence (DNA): TGTGCCAGCAGTGTCGGGGGGAACACTGAAGCTTTCTTT. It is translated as CASSVGGNTEAFF.

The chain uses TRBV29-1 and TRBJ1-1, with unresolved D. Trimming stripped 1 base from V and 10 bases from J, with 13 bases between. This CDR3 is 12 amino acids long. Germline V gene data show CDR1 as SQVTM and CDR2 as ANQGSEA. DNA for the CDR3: TGCAGCGTTGAAGGGGTAGTGTGGGGAGCTTTCTTT. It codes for CSVEGVVWGAFF.

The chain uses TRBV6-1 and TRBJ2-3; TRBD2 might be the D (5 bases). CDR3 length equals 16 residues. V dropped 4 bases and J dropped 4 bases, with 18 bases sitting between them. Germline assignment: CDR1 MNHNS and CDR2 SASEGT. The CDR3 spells CASSGADGTGADTQYF. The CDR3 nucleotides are TGTGCCAGCAGTGGGGCGGACGGAACCGGGGCAGATACGCAGTATTTT.

DNA for the CDR3: TGTGCCAGAAGGAGGGACAGGGAGGATCCACCTGCAACTAATGAAAAACTGTTTTTT. Protein product: CARRRDREDPPATNEKLFF. The rearrangement joins TRBV5-3 to TRBJ1-4, with TRBD1 identical over 9 bases. TRBV5-3 falls under the ORF class, with uncertain function. After removal of 5 bases from V and 0 bases from J, the junction contained 14 bases not matched to a gene. The CDR3 sequence is 19 residues long.